Given below is one T cell receptor beta chain in context. Stated time point: after dendritic cell vaccination, including at tumor progression/relapse. Selection required adequate fresh-frozen tumor tissue plus more than two years' survival data. This entry belongs to a study of glioma-infiltrating T cells after dendritic cell vaccination. Turning to the study itself: Treatment, given 2003 to 2012, was autologous tumor lysate-pulsed dendritic cell vaccination.

Trimming removed 8 bases from V and 7 bases from J, with 12 bases in between. This CDR3 is built from 11 residues. Looked up from germline, CDR1 is WNHNN and CDR2 is SYGVQD (reference sequence). Only in-frame clones appear in the TCRdb table, and some are missing; sequencing was by immunoSEQ multiplex PCR. The data show 90,000 to 110,000 clones, around 89% seen once. V usage is TRBV10-1 and J usage is TRBJ2-7, with D hard to call. This clonotype was sampled from a human donor with glioblastoma. Sequences were derived from blood, sampled after dendritic cell vaccination. The CDR3 reads CASRLAPEQYF. The CDR3 coding sequence is TGCGCCAGCCGACTGGCCCCAGAGCAGTACTTC.